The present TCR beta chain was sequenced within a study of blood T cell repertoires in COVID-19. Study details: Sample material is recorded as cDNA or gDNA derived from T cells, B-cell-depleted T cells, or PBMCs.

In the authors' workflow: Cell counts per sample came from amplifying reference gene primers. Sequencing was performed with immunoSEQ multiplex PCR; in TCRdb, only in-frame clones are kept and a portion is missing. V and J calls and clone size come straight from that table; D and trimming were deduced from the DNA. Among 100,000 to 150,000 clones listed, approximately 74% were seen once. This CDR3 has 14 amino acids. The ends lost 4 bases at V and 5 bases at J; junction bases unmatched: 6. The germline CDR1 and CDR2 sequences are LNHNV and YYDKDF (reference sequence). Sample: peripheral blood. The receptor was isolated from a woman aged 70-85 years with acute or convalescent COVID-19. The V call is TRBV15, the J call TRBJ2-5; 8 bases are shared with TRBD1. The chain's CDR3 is CATSTRTGQETQYF. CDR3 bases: TGTGCCACCAGCACGCGGACAGGGCAGGAGACCCAGTACTTC.